What follows is one TCR beta chain and its context. As yet, its antigen is unknown. The entry originates in a study of OX40 agonist ivuxolimab in advanced cancers. Whole-study findings and limits: Some of the nonresponding patients also showed low levels of normalized T-cell clonal expansion.

Trimming stripped 1 base from V and 5 bases from J, with 2 bases between. This CDR3 region has 12 residues. Germline V gene sequence: CDR1 KGHSH, CDR2 LQKENI. Assay used: immunoSEQ multiplex PCR; TCRdb lists only in-frame clones, some missing. The data show roughly 46,000 clones, 84% seen once. Sequenced here: CD4+ or CD8+ T cells sorted from blood, sampled in a trial of the OX40 agonist ivuxolimab. The origin of this receptor is an adult with an advanced solid tumor such as melanoma, head and neck, liver or kidney cancer. V usage is TRBV18 and J usage is TRBJ1-4; D uncertain. The CDR3 loop is CASSPRNEKLFF. CDR3 nucleotide sequence: TGTGCCAGCTCACCACGAAATGAAAAACTGTTTTTT.